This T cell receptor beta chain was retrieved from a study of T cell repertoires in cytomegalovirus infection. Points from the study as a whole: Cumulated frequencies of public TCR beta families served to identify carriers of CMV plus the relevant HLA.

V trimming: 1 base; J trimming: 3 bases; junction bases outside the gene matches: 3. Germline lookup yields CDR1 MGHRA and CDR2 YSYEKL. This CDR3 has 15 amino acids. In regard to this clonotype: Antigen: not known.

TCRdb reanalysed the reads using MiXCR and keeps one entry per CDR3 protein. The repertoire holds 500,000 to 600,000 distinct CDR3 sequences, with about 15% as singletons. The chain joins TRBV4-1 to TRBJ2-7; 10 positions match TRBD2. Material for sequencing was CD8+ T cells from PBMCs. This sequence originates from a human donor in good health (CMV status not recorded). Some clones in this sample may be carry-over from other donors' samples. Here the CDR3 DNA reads TGCGCCAGCAGCCAAGGGACTAGCGGTTACTACGAGCAGTACTTC. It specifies CASSQGTSGYYEQYF.